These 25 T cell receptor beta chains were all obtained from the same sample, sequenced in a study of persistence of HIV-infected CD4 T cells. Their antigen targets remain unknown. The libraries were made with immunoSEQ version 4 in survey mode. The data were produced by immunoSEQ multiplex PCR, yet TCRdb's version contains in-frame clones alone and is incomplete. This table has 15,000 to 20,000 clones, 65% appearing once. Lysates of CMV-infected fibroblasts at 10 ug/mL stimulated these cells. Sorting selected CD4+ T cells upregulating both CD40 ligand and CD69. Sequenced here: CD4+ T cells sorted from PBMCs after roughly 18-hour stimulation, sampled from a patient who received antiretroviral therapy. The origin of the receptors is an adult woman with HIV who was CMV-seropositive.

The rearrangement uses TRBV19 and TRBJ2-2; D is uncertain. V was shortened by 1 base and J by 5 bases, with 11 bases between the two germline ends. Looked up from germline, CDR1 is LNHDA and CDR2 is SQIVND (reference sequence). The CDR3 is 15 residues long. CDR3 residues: CASSIVPVGTGELFF. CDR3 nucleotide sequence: TGTGCCAGTAGTATAGTCCCTGTGGGGACCGGGGAGCTGTTTTTT.

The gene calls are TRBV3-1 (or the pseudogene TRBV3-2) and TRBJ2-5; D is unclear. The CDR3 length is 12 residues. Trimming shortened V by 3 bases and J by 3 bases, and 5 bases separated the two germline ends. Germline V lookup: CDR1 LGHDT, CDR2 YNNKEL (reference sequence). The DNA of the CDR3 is TGTGCCAGCAGCCAGTCAGAAGAGACCCAGTACTTC. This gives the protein CASSQSEETQYF.

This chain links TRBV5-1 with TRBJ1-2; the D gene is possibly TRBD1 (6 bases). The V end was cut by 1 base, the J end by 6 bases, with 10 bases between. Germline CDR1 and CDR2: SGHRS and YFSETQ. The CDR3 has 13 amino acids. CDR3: CASSLSTGNGYTF. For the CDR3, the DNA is TGCGCCAGCAGCTTGTCGACAGGAAATGGCTACACCTTC.

CDR3 residues: CASSNLQGGWWETQYF. The CDR3 nucleotides read TGCGCCAGCAGCAACCTACAGGGGGGATGGTGGGAGACCCAGTACTTC. The chain links TRBV5-1 to TRBJ2-5; 8 bases are a match to TRBD1. V shed 4 bases and J 5 bases; nucleotides not matched to a gene: 13. The germline gives CDR1 SGHRS, CDR2 YFSETQ. The CDR3 runs to 16 residues.

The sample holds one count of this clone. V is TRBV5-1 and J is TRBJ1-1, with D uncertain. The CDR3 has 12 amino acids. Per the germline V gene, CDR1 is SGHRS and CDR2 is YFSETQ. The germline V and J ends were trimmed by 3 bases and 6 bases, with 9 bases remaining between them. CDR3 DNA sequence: TGCGCCAGCAGCTCTAACAACGCTGAAGCTTTCTTT. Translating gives CASSSNNAEAFF.

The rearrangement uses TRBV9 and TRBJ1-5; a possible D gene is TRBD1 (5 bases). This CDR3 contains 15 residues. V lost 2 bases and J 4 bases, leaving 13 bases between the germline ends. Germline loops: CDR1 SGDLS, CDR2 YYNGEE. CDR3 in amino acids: CASSVSGGSNQPQHF. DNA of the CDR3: TGTGCCAGCAGCGTCTCCGGGGGGTCAAATCAGCCCCAGCATTTT.

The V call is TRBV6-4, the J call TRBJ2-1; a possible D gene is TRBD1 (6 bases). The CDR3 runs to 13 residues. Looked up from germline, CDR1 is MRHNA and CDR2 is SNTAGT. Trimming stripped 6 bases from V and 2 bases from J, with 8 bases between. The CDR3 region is CASRQGPYNEQFF. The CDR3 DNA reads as TGTGCCAGCAGACAGGGACCCTACAATGAGCAGTTCTTC.

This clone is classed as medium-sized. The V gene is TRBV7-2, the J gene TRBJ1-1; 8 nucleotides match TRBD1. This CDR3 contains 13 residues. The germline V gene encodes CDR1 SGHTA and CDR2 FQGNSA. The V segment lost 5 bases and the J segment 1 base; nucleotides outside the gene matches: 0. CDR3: CASSTGGNTEAFF. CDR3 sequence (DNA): TGTGCCAGCAGCACAGGGGGGAACACTGAAGCTTTCTTT. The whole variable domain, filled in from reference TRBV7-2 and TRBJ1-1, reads GAGVSQSPSNKVTEKGKDVELRCDPISGHTALYWYRQSLGQGLEFLIYFQGNSAPDKSGLPSDRFSAERTGGSVSTLTIQRTQQEDSAVYLCASSTGGNTEAFFGQGTRLTVV.

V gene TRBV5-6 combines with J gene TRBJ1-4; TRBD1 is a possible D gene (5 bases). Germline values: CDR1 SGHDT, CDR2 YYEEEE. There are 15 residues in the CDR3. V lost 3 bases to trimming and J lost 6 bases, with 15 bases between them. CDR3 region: CASSSPGRADEKLFF. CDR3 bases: TGTGCCAGCAGCTCCCCCGGCAGGGCTGATGAAAAACTGTTTTTT.

This CDR3 is CASRPTGENSPLHF. The CDR3 nucleotides read TGTGCCAGCAGACCGACAGGGGAGAATTCACCCCTCCACTTT. The V and J genes are TRBV6-5 and TRBJ1-6, with 8 bases that match TRBD1. Germline CDR1 MNHEY, CDR2 SVGAGI. The CDR3 loop spans 14 amino acids. The J segment lost 7 bases and the V segment lost 6 bases, leaving 5 bases of the junction unmatched.

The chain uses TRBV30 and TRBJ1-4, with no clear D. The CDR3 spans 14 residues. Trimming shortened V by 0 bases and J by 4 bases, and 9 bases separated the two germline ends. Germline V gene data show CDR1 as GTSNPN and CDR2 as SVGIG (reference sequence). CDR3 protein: CAWSVGTDNEKLFF. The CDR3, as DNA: TGTGCCTGGAGTGTCGGAACGGATAATGAAAAACTGTTTTTT. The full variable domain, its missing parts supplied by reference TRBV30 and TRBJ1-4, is SQTIHQWPATLVQPVGSPLSLECTVEGTSNPNLYWYRQAAGRGLQLLFYSVGIGQISSEVPQNLSASRPQDRQFILSSKKLLLSDSGFYLCAWSVGTDNEKLFFGSGTQLSVL.

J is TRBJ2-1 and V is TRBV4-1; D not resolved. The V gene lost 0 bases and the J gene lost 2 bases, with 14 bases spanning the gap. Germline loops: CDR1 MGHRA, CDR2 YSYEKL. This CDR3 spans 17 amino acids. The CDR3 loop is CASSQEFGQWTYNEQFF. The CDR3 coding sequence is TGCGCCAGCAGCCAAGAGTTCGGGCAGTGGACCTACAATGAGCAGTTCTTC.

CDR3: CASTLEGISSNQPQHF. DNA of the CDR3: TGTGCCAGTACCCTAGAAGGGATTTCGAGCAATCAGCCCCAGCATTTT. This rearrangement joins TRBV19 to TRBJ1-5; D is unclear. V gave up 7 bases and J gave up 1 base, with 17 bases separating them. The CDR3 extends over 16 amino acids. Germline assignment: CDR1 LNHDA and CDR2 SQIVND (reference sequence).

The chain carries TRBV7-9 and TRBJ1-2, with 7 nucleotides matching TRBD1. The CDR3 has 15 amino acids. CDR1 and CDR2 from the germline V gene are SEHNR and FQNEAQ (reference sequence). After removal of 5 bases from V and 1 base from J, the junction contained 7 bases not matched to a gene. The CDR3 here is CASSPRTGDNYGYTF. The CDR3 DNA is TGTGCCAGCAGCCCGCGGACAGGAGATAACTATGGCTACACCTTC.

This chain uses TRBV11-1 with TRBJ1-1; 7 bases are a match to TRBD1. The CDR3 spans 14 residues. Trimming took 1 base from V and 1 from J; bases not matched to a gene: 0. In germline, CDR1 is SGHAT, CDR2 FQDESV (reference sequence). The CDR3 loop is CASSLDRGNTEAFF. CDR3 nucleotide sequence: TGTGCCAGCAGCTTAGACAGGGGGAACACTGAAGCTTTCTTT.

This CDR3 is CASSSSGGAVGEQFF. CDR3 nucleotide sequence: TGTGCCAGCAGCTCCAGCGGGGGGGCGGTTGGTGAGCAGTTCTTC. The chain couples TRBV7-3 to TRBJ2-1; 10 bases are shared with TRBD2. Germline-derived CDR1 and CDR2 are SGHTA and FQGTGA. The CDR3 totals 15 residues. With 4 bases clipped from V and 9 bases from J, the junction kept 9 bases outside the gene matches. Full variable domain (missing parts from reference TRBV7-3 and TRBJ2-1): GAGVSQTPSNKVTEKGKYVELRCDPISGHTALYWYRQSLGQGPEFLIYFQGTGAADDSGLPNDRFFAVRPEGSVSTLKIQRTERGDSAVYLCASSSSGGAVGEQFFGPGTRLTVL.

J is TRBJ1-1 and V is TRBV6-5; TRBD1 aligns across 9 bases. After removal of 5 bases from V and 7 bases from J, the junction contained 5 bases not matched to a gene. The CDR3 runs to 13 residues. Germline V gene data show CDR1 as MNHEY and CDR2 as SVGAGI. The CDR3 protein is CASSLRQGGEAFF. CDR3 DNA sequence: TGTGCCAGCAGTCTCCGACAGGGGGGTGAAGCTTTCTTT.

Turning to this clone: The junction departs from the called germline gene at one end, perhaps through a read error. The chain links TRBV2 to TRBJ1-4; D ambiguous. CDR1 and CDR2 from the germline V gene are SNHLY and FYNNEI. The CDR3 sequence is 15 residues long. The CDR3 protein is CASREDTTTNEKLFF. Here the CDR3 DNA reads TGTGCCAGCAGAGAAGACACTACAACTAATGAAAAACTGTTTTTT.

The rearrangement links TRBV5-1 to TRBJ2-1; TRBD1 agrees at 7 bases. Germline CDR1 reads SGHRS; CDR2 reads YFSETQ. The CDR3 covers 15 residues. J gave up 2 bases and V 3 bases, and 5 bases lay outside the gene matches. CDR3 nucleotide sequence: TGCGCCAGCAGCTCAGGACAGGCGACCTACAATGAGCAGTTCTTC. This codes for CASSSGQATYNEQFF. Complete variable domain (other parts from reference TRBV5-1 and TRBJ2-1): KAGVTQTPRYLIKTRGQQVTLSCSPISGHRSVSWYQQTPGQGLQFLFEYFSETQRNKGNFPGRFSGRQFSNSRSEMNVSTLELGDSALYLCASSSGQATYNEQFFGPGTRLTVL.

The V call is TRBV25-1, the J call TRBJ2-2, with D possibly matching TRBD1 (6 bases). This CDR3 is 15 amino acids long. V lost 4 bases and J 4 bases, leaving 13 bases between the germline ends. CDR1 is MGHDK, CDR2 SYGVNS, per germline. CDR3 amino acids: CASSASRGTTGELFF. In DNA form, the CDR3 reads TGTGCCAGCAGTGCCTCCAGGGGAACCACCGGGGAGCTGTTTTTT. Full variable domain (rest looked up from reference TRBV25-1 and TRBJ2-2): EADIYQTPRYLVIGTGKKITLECSQTMGHDKMYWYQQDPGMELHLIHYSYGVNSTEKGDLSSESTVSRIRTEHFPLTLESARPSHTSQYLCASSASRGTTGELFFGEGSRLTVL.

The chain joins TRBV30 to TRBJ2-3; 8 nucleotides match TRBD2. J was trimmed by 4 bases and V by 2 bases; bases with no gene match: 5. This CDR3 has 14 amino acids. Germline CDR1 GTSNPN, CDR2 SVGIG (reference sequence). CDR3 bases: TGTGCCTGGAGTAACGGCGGGGGGCCAGATACGCAGTATTTT. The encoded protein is CAWSNGGGPDTQYF.

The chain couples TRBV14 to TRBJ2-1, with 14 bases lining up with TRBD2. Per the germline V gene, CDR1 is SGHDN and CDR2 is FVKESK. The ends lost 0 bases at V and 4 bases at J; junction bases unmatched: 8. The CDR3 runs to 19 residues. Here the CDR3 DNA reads TGTGCCAGCAGCCAAGATCCCGGGACTAGCGGGGGACTTTACAATGAGCAGTTCTTC. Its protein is CASSQDPGTSGGLYNEQFF. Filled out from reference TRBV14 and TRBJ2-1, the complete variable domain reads EAGVTQFPSHSVIEKGQTVTLRCDPISGHDNLYWYRRVMGKEIKFLLHFVKESKQDESGMPNNRFLAERTGGTYSTLKVQPAELEDSGVYFCASSQDPGTSGGLYNEQFFGPGTRLTVL.

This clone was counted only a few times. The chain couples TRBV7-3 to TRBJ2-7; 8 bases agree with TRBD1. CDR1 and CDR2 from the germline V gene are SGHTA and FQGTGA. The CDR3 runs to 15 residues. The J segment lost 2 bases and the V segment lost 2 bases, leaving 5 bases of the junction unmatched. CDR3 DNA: TGTGCCAGCAGCTTATCAGGACAGGGCGCCTACGAGCAGTACTTC. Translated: CASSLSGQGAYEQYF.

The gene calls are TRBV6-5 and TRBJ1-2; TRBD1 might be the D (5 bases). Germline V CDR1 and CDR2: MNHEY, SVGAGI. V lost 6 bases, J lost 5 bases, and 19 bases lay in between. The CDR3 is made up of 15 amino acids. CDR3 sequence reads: CASRYDREGSYGYTF. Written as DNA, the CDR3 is TGTGCCAGCAGATATGACAGAGAAGGAAGTTATGGCTACACCTTC.

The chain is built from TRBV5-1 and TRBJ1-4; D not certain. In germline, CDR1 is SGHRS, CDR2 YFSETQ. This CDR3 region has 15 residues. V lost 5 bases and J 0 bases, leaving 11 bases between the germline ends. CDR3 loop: CASRPGGPTNEKLFF. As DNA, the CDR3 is TGCGCCAGCAGACCGGGCGGCCCAACTAATGAAAAACTGTTTTTT.